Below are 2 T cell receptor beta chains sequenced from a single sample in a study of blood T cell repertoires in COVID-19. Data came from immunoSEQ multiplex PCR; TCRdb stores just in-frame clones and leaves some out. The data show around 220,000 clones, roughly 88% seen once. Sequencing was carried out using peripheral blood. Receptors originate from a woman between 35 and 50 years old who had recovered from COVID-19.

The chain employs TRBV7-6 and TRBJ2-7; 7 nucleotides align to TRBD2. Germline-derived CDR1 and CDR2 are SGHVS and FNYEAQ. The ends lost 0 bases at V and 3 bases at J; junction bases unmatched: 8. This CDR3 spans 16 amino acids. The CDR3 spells CASSLAGGEGIYEQYF. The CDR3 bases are TGTGCCAGCAGCTTAGCGGGGGGGGAAGGTATCTACGAGCAGTACTTC.

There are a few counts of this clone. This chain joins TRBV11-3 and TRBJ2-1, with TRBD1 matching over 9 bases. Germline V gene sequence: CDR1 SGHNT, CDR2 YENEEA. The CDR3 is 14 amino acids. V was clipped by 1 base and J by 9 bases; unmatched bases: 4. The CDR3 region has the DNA TGTGCCAGCAGCTTAGGGACAGGGGCGGCTGAGCAGTTCTTC. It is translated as CASSLGTGAAEQFF.